This TCR beta chain originates from a study of T cells after yellow fever vaccination. Germline CDR1 and CDR2: MGHRA and YSYEKL. The V end lost 3 bases, the J end lost 5 bases, and 13 bases lay between the germline ends. CDR3 length: 15 amino acids. Findings and caveats of the study: Highly abundant clonotypes carried over from the bulk population could end up in FACS-sorted repertoires as contaminants.

This clonotype was observed a few times. Its antigen is still unknown. TCRdb re-analysed the 5' RACE reads in MiXCR, keeping a single row per CDR3 protein. Here the sample spans hundreds of thousands of distinct CDR3 sequences, approximately 18% being singletons. The sequenced sample was PBMCs, obtained before the yellow fever booster vaccination. The clonotype comes from a man younger than 30 who received the YFV17D yellow fever vaccine. The genes are TRBV4-1 and TRBJ2-2; tentatively, D is TRBD1 or TRBD2 (7 bases each). The CDR3 DNA is TGCGCCAGCAGCCACAGGGGGGGTAAGACCGGGGAGCTGTTTTTT. This encodes CASSHRGGKTGELFF.